This T cell receptor beta chain was sequenced during a study of shared clonotypes between healthy human individuals. The CDR3 is made up of 13 amino acids. CDR1 is WSHSY and CDR2 is SAAADI in the germline V gene. V was clipped by 6 bases and J by 2 bases; unmatched bases: 2. Assay: immunoSEQ multiplex PCR; the TCRdb copy retains only in-frame clones and omits some. This sample has roughly 2 million clones; 85% to 95% occur once, and the top ten carry roughly 0.13%. The genes are TRBV10-2 and TRBJ2-7; 9 positions match TRBD1. Sequenced input: naive CD4+ T cells sorted from blood. Subset noted: CD45RA+ positively selected. This clonotype was sampled from a young man in good health. The CDR3 DNA reads as TGCGCCAGCAGGGACAGGGGCCCCTACGAGCAGTACTTC. Amino acids: CASRDRGPYEQYF.